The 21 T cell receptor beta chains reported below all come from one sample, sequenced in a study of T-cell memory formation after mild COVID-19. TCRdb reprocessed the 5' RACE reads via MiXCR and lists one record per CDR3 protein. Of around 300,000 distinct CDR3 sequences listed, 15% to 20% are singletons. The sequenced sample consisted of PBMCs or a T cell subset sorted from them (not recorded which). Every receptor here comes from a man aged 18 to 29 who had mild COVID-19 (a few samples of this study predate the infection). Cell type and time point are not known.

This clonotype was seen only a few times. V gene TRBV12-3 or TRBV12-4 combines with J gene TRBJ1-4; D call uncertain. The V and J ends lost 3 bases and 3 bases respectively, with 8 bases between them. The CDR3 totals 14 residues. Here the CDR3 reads CASSFQAANEKLFF. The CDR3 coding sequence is TGTGCCAGCAGTTTTCAGGCAGCTAATGAAAAACTGTTTTTT.

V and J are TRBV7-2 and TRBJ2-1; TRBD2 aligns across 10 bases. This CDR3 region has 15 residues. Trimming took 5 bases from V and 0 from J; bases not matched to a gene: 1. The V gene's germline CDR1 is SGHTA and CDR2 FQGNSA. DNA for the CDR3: TGTGCCAGCAGCCCTAGCGGGAGCTCCTACAATGAGCAGTTCTTC. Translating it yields CASSPSGSSYNEQFF. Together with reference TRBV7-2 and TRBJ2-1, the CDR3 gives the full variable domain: GAGVSQSPSNKVTEKGKDVELRCDPISGHTALYWYRQSLGQGLEFLIYFQGNSAPDKSGLPSDRFSAERTGGSVSTLTIQRTQQEDSAVYLCASSPSGSSYNEQFFGPGTRLTVL.

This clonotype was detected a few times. Written as DNA, the CDR3 is TGTGCCAGCAGCTCACCGGGACAGGGGATTCCGGGCTACACCTTC. It translates to CASSSPGQGIPGYTF. The chain carries TRBV7-9 and TRBJ1-2, with TRBD1 identical over 10 bases. Looked up from germline, CDR1 is SEHNR and CDR2 is FQNEAQ (reference sequence). The V gene end was trimmed by 4 bases and the J gene end by 8 bases; junction bases not matched to a gene: 10. This CDR3 comprises 15 residues. Complete variable domain (other parts from reference TRBV7-9 and TRBJ1-2): DTGVSQNPRHKITKRGQNVTFRCDPISEHNRLYWYRQTLGQGPEFLTYFQNEAQLEKSRLLSDRFSAERPKGSFSTLEIQRTEQGDSAMYLCASSSPGQGIPGYTFGSGTRLTVV.

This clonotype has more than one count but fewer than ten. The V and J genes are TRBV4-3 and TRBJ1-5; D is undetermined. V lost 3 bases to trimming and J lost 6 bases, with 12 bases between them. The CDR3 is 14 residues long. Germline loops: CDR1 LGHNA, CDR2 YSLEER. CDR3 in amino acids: CASSQDSTGQPQHF. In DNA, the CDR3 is TGCGCCAGCAGCCAGGACTCTACTGGTCAGCCCCAGCATTTT.

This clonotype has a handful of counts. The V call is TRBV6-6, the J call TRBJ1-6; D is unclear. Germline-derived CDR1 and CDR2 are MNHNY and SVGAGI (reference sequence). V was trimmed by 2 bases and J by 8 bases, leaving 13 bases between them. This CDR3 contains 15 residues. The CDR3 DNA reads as TGTGCCAGCAGTTACCCTACCCCTCGTGATTCACCCCTCCACTTT. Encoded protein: CASSYPTPRDSPLHF.

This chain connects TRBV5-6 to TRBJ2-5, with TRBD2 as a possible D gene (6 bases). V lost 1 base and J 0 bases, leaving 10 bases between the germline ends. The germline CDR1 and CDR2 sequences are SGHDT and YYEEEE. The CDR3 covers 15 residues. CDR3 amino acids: CASSLRRVYQETQYF. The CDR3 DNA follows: TGTGCCAGCAGCTTGAGGAGGGTGTACCAAGAGACCCAGTACTTC.

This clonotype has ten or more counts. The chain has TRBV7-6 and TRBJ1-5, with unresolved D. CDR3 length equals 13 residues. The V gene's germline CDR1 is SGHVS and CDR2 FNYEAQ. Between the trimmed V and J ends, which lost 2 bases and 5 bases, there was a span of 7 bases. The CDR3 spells CASSLTAYQPQHF. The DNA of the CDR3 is TGTGCCAGCAGCTTAACAGCCTATCAGCCCCAGCATTTT.

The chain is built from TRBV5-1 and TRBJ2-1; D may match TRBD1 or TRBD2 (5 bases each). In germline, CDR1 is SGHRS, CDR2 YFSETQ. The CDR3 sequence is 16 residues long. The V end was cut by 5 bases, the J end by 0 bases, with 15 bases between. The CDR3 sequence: CASSWGRTGSYNEQFF. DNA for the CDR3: TGCGCCAGCAGTTGGGGACGTACGGGCTCCTACAATGAGCAGTTCTTC.

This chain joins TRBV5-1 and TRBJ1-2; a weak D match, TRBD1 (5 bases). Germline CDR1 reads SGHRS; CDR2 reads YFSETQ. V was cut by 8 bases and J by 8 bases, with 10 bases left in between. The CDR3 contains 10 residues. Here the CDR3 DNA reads TGCGCCAGACAGGCCCAGGGCTACACCTTC. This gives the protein CARQAQGYTF.

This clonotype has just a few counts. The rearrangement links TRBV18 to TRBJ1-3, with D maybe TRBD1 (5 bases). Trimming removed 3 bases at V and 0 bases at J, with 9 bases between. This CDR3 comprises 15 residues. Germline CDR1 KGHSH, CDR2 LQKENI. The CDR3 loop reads CASSPDDSSGNTIYF. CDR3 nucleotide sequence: TGTGCCAGCTCACCCGATGACAGCTCTGGAAACACCATATATTTT.

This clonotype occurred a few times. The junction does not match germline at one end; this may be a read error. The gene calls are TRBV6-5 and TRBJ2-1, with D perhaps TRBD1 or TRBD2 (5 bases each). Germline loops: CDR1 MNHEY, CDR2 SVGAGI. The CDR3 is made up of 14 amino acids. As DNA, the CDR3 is TGTGCCAGCAGCTACTCGGGACCAATGAATGAGCAGTTCTTC. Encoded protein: CASSYSGPMNEQFF.

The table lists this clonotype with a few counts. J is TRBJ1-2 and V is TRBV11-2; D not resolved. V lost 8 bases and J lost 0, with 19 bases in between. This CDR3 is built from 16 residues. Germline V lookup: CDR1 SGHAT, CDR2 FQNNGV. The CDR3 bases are TGTGCCAGCTTCAGGTCATGGAAAACAACTAACTATGGCTACACCTTC. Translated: CASFRSWKTTNYGYTF.

CDR3 sequence reads: CASSYSGSGDEQYF. The CDR3 nucleotides are TGTGCCAGCAGTTACAGCGGCAGTGGCGACGAGCAGTACTTC. V and J are TRBV6-5 and TRBJ2-7; tentative D call: TRBD2 (5 bases). V lost 2 bases to trimming and J lost 5 bases, with 13 bases between them. CDR1 is MNHEY and CDR2 is SVGAGI in the germline V gene. The CDR3 is 14 residues long.

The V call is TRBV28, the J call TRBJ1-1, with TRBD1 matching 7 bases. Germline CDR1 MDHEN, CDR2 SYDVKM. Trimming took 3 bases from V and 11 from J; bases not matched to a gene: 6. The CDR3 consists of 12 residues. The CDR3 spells CASSLRGRMAFF. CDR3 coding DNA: TGTGCCAGCAGTTTGAGGGGGCGGATGGCTTTCTTT.

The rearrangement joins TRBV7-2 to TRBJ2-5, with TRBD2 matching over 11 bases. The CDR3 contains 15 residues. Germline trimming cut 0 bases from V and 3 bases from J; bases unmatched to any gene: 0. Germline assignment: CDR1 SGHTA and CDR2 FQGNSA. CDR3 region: CASSLAGLAEETQYF. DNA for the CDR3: TGTGCCAGCAGCTTAGCGGGACTAGCGGAAGAGACCCAGTACTTC.

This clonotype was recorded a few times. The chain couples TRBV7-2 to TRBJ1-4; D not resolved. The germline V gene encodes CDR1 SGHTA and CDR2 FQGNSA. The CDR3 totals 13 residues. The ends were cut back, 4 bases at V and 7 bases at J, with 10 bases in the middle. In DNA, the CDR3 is TGTGCCAGCAGCTCCTCGTTGTCTGAAAAACTGTTTTTT. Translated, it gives CASSSSLSEKLFF.

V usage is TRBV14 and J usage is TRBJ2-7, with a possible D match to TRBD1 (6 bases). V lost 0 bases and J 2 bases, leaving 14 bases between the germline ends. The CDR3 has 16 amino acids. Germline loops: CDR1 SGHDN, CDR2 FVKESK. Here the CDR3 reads CASSQDWNRAAYEQYF. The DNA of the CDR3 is TGTGCCAGCAGCCAAGATTGGAACAGGGCAGCCTACGAGCAGTACTTC.

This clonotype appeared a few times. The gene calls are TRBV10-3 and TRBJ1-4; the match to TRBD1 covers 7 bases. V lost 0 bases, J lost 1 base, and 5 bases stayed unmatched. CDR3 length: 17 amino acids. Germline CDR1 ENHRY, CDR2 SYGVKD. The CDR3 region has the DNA TGTGCCATCAGTGAGTCACCAGCAGGGGGAACTAATGAAAAACTGTTTTTT. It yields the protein CAISESPAGGTNEKLFF.

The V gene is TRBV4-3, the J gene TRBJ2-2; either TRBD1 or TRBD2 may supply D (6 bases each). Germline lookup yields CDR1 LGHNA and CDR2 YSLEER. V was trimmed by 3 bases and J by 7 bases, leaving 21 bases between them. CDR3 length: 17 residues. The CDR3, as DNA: TGCGCCAGCAGCCAGGGACATTCTAGCGTCGGGGGCGGGGAGCTGTTTTTT. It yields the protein CASSQGHSSVGGGELFF.

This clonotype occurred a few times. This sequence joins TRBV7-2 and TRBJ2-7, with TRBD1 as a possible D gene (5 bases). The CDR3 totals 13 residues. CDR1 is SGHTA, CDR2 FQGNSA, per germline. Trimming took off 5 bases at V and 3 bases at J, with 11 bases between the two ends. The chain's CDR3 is CASSISDSYEQYF. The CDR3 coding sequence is TGTGCCAGCAGCATATCAGACAGCTACGAGCAGTACTTC.

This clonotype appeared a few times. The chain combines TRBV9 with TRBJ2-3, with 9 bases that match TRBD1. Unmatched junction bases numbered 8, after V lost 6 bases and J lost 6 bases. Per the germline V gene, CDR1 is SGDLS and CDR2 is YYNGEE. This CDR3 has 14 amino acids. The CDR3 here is CASTQQGARDTQYF. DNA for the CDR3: TGTGCCAGCACCCAACAGGGGGCGAGGGATACGCAGTATTTT.